What follows are 2 T cell receptor beta chains derived from one specimen sequenced in a study of cytomegalovirus exposure and HLA in healthy donors. Primers included in the PCR were 60 Vbeta and 13 Jbeta primers. Data came from immunoSEQ multiplex PCR; TCRdb stores just in-frame clones and leaves some out. The sample yields over 150,000 clones, approximately 79% seen once. The sequenced sample consisted of PBMCs. Receptors were obtained from a man aged 35 to 55 in good health and CMV-seronegative.

This clone was observed once. The chain couples TRBV10-2 to TRBJ1-6, with 8 bases matching TRBD1. V was clipped by 5 bases and J by 8 bases; unmatched bases: 8. The V gene's germline CDR1 is WSHSY and CDR2 SAAADI. CDR3 size: 15 residues. CDR3 amino acids: CASSSDRAWDSPLHF. CDR3 nucleotide sequence: TGCGCCAGCAGTTCGGACAGGGCTTGGGATTCACCCCTCCACTTT.

V usage is TRBV6-1 and J usage is TRBJ2-1, with D perhaps matching TRBD2 (7 bases). The V gene's germline CDR1 is MNHNS and CDR2 SASEGT. The V end was cut by 2 bases, the J end by 3 bases, with 11 bases between. CDR3 length: 15 amino acids. CDR3 protein: CASSELRGGYNEQFF. The CDR3 coding sequence is TGTGCCAGCAGTGAATTGAGGGGGGGCTACAATGAGCAGTTCTTC.